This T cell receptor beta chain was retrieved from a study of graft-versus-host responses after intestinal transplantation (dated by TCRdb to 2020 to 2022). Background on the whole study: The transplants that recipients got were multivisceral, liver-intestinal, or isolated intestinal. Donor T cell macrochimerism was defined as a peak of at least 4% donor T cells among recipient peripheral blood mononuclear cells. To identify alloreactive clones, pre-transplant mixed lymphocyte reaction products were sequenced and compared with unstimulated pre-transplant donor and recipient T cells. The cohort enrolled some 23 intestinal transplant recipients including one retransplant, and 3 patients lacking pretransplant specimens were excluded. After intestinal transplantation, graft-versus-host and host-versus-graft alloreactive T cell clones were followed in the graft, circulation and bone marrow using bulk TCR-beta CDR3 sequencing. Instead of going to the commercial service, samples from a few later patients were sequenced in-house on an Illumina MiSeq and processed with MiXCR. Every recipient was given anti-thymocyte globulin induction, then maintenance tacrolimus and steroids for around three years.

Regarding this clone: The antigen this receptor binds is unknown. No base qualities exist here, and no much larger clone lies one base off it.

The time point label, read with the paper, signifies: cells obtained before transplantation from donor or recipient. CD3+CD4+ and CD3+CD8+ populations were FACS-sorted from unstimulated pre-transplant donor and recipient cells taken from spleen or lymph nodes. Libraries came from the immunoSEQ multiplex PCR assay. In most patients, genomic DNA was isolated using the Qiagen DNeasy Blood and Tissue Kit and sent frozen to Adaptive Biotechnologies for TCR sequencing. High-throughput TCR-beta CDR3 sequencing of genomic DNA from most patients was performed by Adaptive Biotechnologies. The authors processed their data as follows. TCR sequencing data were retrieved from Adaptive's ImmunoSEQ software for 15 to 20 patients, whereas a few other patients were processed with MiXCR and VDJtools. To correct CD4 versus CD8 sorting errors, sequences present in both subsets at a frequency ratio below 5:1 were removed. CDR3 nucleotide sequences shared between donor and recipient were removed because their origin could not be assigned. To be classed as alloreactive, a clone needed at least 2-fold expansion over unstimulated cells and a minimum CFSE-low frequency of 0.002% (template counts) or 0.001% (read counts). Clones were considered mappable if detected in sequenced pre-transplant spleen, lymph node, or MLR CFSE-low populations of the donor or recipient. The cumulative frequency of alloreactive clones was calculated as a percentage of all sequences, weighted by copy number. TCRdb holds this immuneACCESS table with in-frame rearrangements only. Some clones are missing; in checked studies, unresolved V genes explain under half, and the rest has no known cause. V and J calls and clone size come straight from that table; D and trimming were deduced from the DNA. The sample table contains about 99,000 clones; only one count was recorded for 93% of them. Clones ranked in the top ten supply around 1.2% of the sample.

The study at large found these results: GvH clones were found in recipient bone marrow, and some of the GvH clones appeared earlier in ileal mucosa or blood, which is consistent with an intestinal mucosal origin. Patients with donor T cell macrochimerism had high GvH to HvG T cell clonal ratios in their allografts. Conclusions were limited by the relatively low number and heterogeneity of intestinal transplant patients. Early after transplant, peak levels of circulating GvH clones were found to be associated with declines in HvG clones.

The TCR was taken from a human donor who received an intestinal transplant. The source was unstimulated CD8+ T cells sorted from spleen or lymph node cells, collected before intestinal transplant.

The sequenced DNA: TGCGCCAGCAGCCAAGAGGATACGCAGTATTTT. Its translation is CASSQEDTQYF. Rearrangement joined TRBV4-1 to TRBJ2-3; the D gene lacks a confident call. From the cysteine up to the phenylalanine, the CDR3 has a length of 11 residues. Just CDR3 DNA is preserved here, 33 bases in frame from base 1. Per the germline V gene, MGHRA is the CDR1 and YSYEKL is the CDR2. V is cut by 0 bases and J by 6 bases, and the space between the germline ends is 1 base.